This record looks at one TCR beta chain sequence and its context. This sample was taken from a study of T cells in Graves' hyperthyroidism and ophthalmopathy. RNA transcripts yielded amplified TCR beta CDR3 regions. Using the HTBI primer set, a first-round RT-PCR was run on the TCR CDR3. Each CDR3 protein gets one entry after TCRdb re-called the multiplex PCR reads with MiXCR. The repertoire includes hundreds of thousands of distinct CDR3 sequences, more than 30% of them detected once, and 8.9% sits in the top ten. V was trimmed by 7 bases and J by 1 base, leaving 10 bases between them. Germline V gene sequence: CDR1 MNHEY, CDR2 SVGAGI. The CDR3 contains 13 residues.

Material for sequencing was blood. The rearrangement joins TRBV6-5 to TRBJ1-1, with D unresolved. The source is a man younger than 35 with Graves' hyperthyroidism. The CDR3 protein is CASTTRENTEAFF. CDR3 DNA: TGTGCCAGCACCACCAGAGAGAACACTGAAGCTTTCTTT.